This T cell receptor beta chain comes out of a study of blood T cells in healthy people across ages. Alongside a J-beta primer mix, a sample-barcoded 5' primer served in a second PCR lasting roughly 6 to 11 cycles. TCRdb recomputed calls from the 5' RACE reads with MiXCR, one row per CDR3 protein. This table has around 700,000 distinct CDR3 sequences, about 25% appearing once. The CDR3 extends over 17 amino acids. Per germline, CDR1 LGHNA and CDR2 YNFKEQ. Losses at the gene ends were 4 bases for V and 5 bases for J; bases not matched to a gene: 12. Study findings and constraints: Significant beta diversity loss was already apparent by age roughly 40, declining roughly linearly.

As regards this clonotype: The antigen remains undetermined.

These records were also assigned to another study, of T cells of mothers and their children.

The sample taken for sequencing was blood. The chain joins TRBV4-2 to TRBJ2-5; 11 bases fit TRBD2. This TCR came from a boy aged 5-17 years in good health. DNA of the CDR3: TGTGCCAGCAGCCCAGAGTCTAGCGGGGGGCTGGGCGAGACCCAGTACTTC. Translation gives CASSPESSGGLGETQYF.